This TCR beta chain came from a study of T cells in tuberculosis. The CDR3 covers 16 residues. Germline CDR1 MRHNA, CDR2 SNTAGT. The V end lost 4 bases, the J end lost 10 bases, and 24 bases lay between the germline ends. Generated by immunoSEQ multiplex PCR, the TCRdb table keeps only in-frame clones and is missing some. The sample includes roughly 19,000 clones, 75% to 90% of them seen just once. The specimen sequenced was PBMCs. The chain joins TRBV6-4 to TRBJ2-3; possibly TRBD1 for D (6 bases). This clonotype originated in a donor between 10 and 35 years old with latent tuberculosis or without tuberculosis infection. CDR3 in DNA: TGTGCCAGCAGTGCAGTACGAGGGGAAGGGACATACCCGCAGTATTTT. Residues: CASSAVRGEGTYPQYF.